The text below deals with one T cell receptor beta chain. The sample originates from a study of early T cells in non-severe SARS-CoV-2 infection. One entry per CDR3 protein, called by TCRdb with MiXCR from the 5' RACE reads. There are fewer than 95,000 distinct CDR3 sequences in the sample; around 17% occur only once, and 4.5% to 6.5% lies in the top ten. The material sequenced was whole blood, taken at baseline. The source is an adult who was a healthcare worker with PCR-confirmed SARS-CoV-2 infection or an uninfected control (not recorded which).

The CDR3 protein is CASSPDRIGETQYF. CDR3 nucleotides: TGTGCCAGCAGCCCAGACAGGATCGGAGAGACCCAGTACTTC. The chain is built from TRBV7-9 and TRBJ2-5; tentative D call: TRBD1 (6 bases). The CDR3 runs 14 residues. The germline gives CDR1 SEHNR, CDR2 FQNEAQ (reference sequence). The V gene lost 5 bases and the J gene lost 4 bases, with 14 bases spanning the gap.